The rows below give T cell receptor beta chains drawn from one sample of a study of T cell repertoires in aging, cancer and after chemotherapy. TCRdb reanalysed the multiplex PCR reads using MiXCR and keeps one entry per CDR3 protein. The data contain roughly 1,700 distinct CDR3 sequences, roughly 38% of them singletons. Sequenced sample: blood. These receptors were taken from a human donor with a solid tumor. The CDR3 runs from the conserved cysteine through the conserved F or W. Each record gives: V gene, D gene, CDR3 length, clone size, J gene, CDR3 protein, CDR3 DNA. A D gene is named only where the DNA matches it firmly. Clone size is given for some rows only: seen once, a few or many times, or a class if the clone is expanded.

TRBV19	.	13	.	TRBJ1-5	CASSMRVVQPQHF	TGTGCCAGTAGTATGAGGGTTGTTCAGCCCCAGCATTTT
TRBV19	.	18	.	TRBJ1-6	CASSIGLGGRAYNSPLHF	TGTGCCAGTAGTATTGGACTCGGGGGGCGCGCCTATAATTCACCCCTCCACTTT
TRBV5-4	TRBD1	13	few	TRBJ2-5	CASSPVGGETQYF	TGTGCCAGCAGTCCGGTAGGGGGCGAGACCCAGTACTTC
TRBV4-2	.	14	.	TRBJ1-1	CASSLPATGTEAFF	TGTGCCAGCAGCCTCCCCGCTACCGGGACTGAAGCTTTCTTT
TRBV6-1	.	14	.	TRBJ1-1	CASSPTAENTEAFF	TGTGCCAGCAGTCCCACGGCGGAGAACACTGAAGCTTTCTTT
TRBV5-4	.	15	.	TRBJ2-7	CASSGTGDYSYEQYF	TGTGCCAGCAGCGGAACGGGGGATTACTCCTACGAGCAGTACTTC
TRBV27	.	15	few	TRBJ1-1	CASSPGGGGNTEAFF	TGTGCCAGCAGTCCCGGTGGGGGGGGCAACACTGAAGCTTTCTTT
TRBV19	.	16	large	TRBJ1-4	CASSIRLMPTNEKLFF	TGTGCCAGTAGTATTCGTCTAATGCCCACTAATGAAAAACTGTTTTTT
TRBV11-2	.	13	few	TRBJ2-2	CATEGEMAGELFF	TGTGCTACTGAGGGTGAGATGGCCGGGGAGCTGTTTTTT
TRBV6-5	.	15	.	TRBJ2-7	CASSYSSGNPWEQYF	TGTGCCAGCAGTTACTCGTCCGGAAACCCGTGGGAGCAGTACTTC
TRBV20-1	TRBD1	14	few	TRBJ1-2	CSAKGDRANYGYTF	TGCAGTGCTAAGGGCGACAGGGCGAACTATGGCTACACCTTC
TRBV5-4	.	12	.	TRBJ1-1	CASSLEKGEAFF	TGTGCCAGCAGCTTGGAAAAAGGGGAAGCTTTCTTT
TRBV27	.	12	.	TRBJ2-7	CASRRPTGEQYF	TGTGCCAGCAGGAGGCCAACCGGCGAGCAGTACTTC
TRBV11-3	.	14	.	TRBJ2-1	CASSLSRGDNEQFF	TGTGCCAGCAGCTTAAGCCGGGGAGACAATGAGCAGTTCTTC
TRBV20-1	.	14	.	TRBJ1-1	CSARGGGRDTEAFF	TGCAGTGCTAGAGGCGGGGGCCGGGACACTGAAGCTTTCTTT
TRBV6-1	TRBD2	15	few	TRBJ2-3	CASSEASGGPDTQYF	TGTGCCAGCAGTGAAGCTAGCGGGGGGCCAGATACGCAGTATTTT
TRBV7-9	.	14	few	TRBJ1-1	CASSFGTANTEAFF	TGTGCCAGCAGCTTCGGGACGGCGAACACTGAAGCTTTCTTT
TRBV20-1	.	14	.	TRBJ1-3	CSARGSGLGNTIYF	TGCAGTGCTAGGGGATCAGGGCTAGGAAACACCATATATTTT
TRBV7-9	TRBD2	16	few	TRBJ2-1	CASSLGGGGFRNEQFF	TGTGCCAGCAGCTTAGGCGGGGGAGGCTTTAGGAATGAGCAGTTCTTC
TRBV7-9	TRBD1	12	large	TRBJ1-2	CASRMDRNGYTF	TGTGCCAGCAGAATGGACAGGAACGGCTACACCTTC
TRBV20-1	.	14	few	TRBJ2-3	CSAPGDRRTDTQYF	TGCAGTGCCCCTGGCGACAGACGCACAGATACGCAGTATTTT
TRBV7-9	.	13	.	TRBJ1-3	CASSLGGSNTIYF	TGTGCCAGCAGCTTGGGAGGTTCAAACACCATATATTTT
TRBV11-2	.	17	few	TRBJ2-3	CASSLDRVRYPSDTQYF	TGTGCCAGCAGCTTAGATCGGGTCAGGTACCCGTCAGATACGCAGTATTTT
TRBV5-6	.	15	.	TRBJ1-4	CASSFLTGRNEKLFF	TGTGCCAGCAGCTTCCTGACCGGACGTAATGAAAAACTGTTTTTT
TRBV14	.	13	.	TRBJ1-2	CASSLQRGRGYTF	TGTGCCAGCAGCCTACAACGGGGGCGGGGCTACACCTTC